This TCR beta chain came from a study of cytomegalovirus exposure and HLA in healthy donors. Study-wide context: The study placed about 81% of its 398 genotyped donors in the Caucasian-associated ancestry cluster.

As to this clone: Its antigen is unidentified.

PCR employed 60 Vbeta and 13 Jbeta primers. Method: immunoSEQ multiplex PCR; TCRdb's copy keeps in-frame clones and lacks some. This table holds approximately 160,000 clones, 77% found once. The CDR3 runs to 14 residues. Germline CDR1 and CDR2: MNHEY and SVGAGI. Trimming cost V 7 bases and J 3 bases; bases outside gene matches: 8. Study results and limitations: By HLA locus, TCR association rates varied in a later analysis, with DRB1 showing the most and HLA-C the fewest.

This TCR was recovered from a young woman in good health and CMV-seronegative. The V gene is TRBV6-5, the J gene TRBJ2-7; 8 bases are shared with TRBD2. Input material: PBMCs. This CDR3 is CASTQLGLVYEQYF. CDR3 bases: TGTGCCAGCACACAACTGGGACTAGTCTACGAGCAGTACTTC.